This entry lists 20 T cell receptor beta chains sequenced from one sample in a study of blood T cell repertoires in COVID-19. TCRdb keeps only in-frame clones here, not all; method: immunoSEQ multiplex PCR. The sample has about 69,000 clones, approximately 83% seen once. The specimen was peripheral blood. These receptors all stem from a man older than 75 with acute or convalescent COVID-19.

The rearrangement joins TRBV6-5 to TRBJ2-7; possibly TRBD2 for D (6 bases). V gave up 5 bases and J gave up 1 base, with 15 bases separating them. Germline lookup yields CDR1 MNHEY and CDR2 SVGAGI. This CDR3 has 15 residues. For the CDR3, the DNA is TGTGCCAGCAGTCCCGGGACGGCGGGATCCTACGAGCAGTACTTC. This codes for CASSPGTAGSYEQYF.

The chain is built from TRBV7-8 and TRBJ2-7, with 11 bases that match TRBD2. This CDR3 comprises 15 residues. Germline V gene lookup returns CDR1 SGHVS and CDR2 FQNEAQ. The V and J ends lost 1 base and 7 bases, in that order; junction bases with no gene match: 6. In DNA, the CDR3 is TGTGCCAGCAGCTTAGAGATAGCGGGGGGGATAGAGCAGTACTTC. This encodes CASSLEIAGGIEQYF. Drawing the rest from reference TRBV7-8 and TRBJ2-7, the complete variable domain is GAGVSQSPRYKVAKRGQDVALRCDPISGHVSLFWYQQALGQGPEFLTYFQNEAQLDKSGLPSDRFFAERPEGSVSTLKIQRTQQEDSAVYLCASSLEIAGGIEQYFGPGTRLTVT.

The CDR3 sequence: CASSATGGNTGELFF. The CDR3 DNA reads TGTGCCAGCAGTGCTACAGGGGGGAACACCGGGGAGCTGTTTTTT. This chain links TRBV6-4 with TRBJ2-2; 8 bases map to TRBD1. V was pared by 4 bases and J by 1 base, with 2 bases of the junction left unmatched. The CDR3 is 15 residues long. Looked up from germline, CDR1 is MRHNA and CDR2 is SNTAGT.

This chain joins TRBV7-2 and TRBJ2-2, with D perhaps TRBD2 (6 bases). V lost 3 bases and J 3 bases, leaving 20 bases between the germline ends. CDR3 length equals 18 residues. Looked up from germline, CDR1 is SGHTA and CDR2 is FQGNSA. CDR3 amino acids: CASSLLPRLVADTGELFF. CDR3 coding DNA: TGTGCCAGCAGCTTGTTACCACGACTAGTAGCAGACACCGGGGAGCTGTTTTTT. Full variable domain (missing parts from reference TRBV7-2 and TRBJ2-2): GAGVSQSPSNKVTEKGKDVELRCDPISGHTALYWYRQSLGQGLEFLIYFQGNSAPDKSGLPSDRFSAERTGGSVSTLTIQRTQQEDSAVYLCASSLLPRLVADTGELFFGEGSRLTVL.

This rearrangement joins TRBV3-1 (or the pseudogene TRBV3-2) to TRBJ2-7; 10 bases line up with TRBD2. The germline gives CDR1 LGHDT, CDR2 YNNKEL (reference sequence). The CDR3 runs to 15 residues. The ends lost 6 bases at V and 7 bases at J; junction bases unmatched: 12. As DNA, the CDR3 is TGTGCCAGCAGTCCTAGCGGGAGAGGGGTTGGGGAGCAGTACTTC. This translates into CASSPSGRGVGEQYF.

The table lists this clone with a few counts. The chain couples TRBV7-2 to TRBJ2-3; 8 bases are a match to TRBD2. J lost 0 bases, V lost 1 base, and 6 bases had no gene match. This CDR3 contains 17 residues. CDR1 is SGHTA, CDR2 FQGNSA, per germline. The CDR3 DNA reads TGTGCCAGCAGCTTAGTGAGACTAGCGTCCAGCACAGATACGCAGTATTTT. As protein: CASSLVRLASSTDTQYF.

The V and J genes are TRBV27 and TRBJ1-1; 7 bases map to TRBD1. CDR3 length: 14 residues. Per germline, CDR1 MNHEY and CDR2 SMNVEV (reference sequence). J lost 8 bases, V lost 2 bases, and 8 bases had no gene match. As DNA, the CDR3 is TGTGCCAGCAGTTTAAAAGGGGGCGTTGGGGAAGCTTTCTTT. This codes for CASSLKGGVGEAFF.

This clone was seen just once. V gene TRBV19 combines with J gene TRBJ2-5, with D possibly being TRBD2 (5 bases). V dropped 3 bases and J dropped 5 bases, with 13 bases sitting between them. Per germline, CDR1 LNHDA and CDR2 SQIVND (reference sequence). CDR3 length: 14 amino acids. CDR3 bases: TGTGCCAGTAGTATGGTGGCGGGTTTCGAGACCCAGTACTTC. Its translation: CASSMVAGFETQYF.

The chain combines TRBV29-1 with TRBJ1-3, with D hard to call. V was pared by 5 bases and J by 0 bases, with 5 bases between. CDR1 SQVTM and CDR2 ANQGSEA come from the germline V gene. CDR3 length: 12 amino acids. The CDR3 loop is CSVRDSGNTIYF. The CDR3, as DNA: TGCAGCGTTCGGGACTCTGGAAACACCATATATTTT.

This chain joins TRBV30 and TRBJ2-1, with D tentatively TRBD2 (6 bases). The germline V gene encodes CDR1 GTSNPN and CDR2 SVGIG (reference sequence). Deletions cut 3 bases from V and 8 bases from J, with 26 bases between. This CDR3 comprises 17 residues. The CDR3 reads CAWSRRTSSQWEDEQFF. Here the CDR3 DNA reads TGTGCCTGGAGCCGTAGAACTAGCTCCCAGTGGGAGGATGAGCAGTTCTTC.

The chain joins TRBV7-6 to TRBJ2-3, with 9 positions matching TRBD1. J lost 2 bases, V lost 5 bases, and 5 bases had no gene match. The CDR3 length is 15 residues. The germline V gene has CDR1 SGHVS and CDR2 FNYEAQ. The CDR3 DNA reads as TGTGCCAGCAGCCCCCGGACAGGGGCCACAGATACGCAGTATTTT. It specifies CASSPRTGATDTQYF.

This clone occurred once. The genes are TRBV7-7 and TRBJ2-1; 12 nucleotides line up with TRBD2. The CDR3 covers 19 residues. The germline CDR1 and CDR2 sequences are SSHAT and FNYEAQ (reference sequence). Germline trimming cut 5 bases from V and 3 bases from J; bases unmatched to any gene: 14. This chain's CDR3 is CASSRRLAGAPSDYNEQFF. CDR3 nucleotide sequence: TGTGCCAGCAGCCGCAGACTAGCGGGAGCCCCCTCTGACTACAATGAGCAGTTCTTC.

The V call is TRBV24-1, the J call TRBJ2-7; possibly TRBD2 for D (5 bases). This CDR3 contains 13 residues. CDR1 and CDR2 (germline): KGHDR, SFDVKD. V lost 10 bases, J lost 3 bases, and 15 bases lay in between. This chain's CDR3 is CATSGGPHYEQYF. CDR3 nucleotide sequence: TGTGCCACAAGCGGCGGGCCCCACTACGAGCAGTACTTC.

The CDR3 reads CASSLGRGAGYGYTF. The CDR3 nucleotides are TGTGCCAGCAGCTTAGGTCGGGGGGCAGGCTATGGCTACACCTTC. The V gene is TRBV7-2, the J gene TRBJ1-2; tentatively, D is TRBD1 (6 bases). CDR3 length: 15 amino acids. Trimming stripped 1 base from V and 4 bases from J, with 13 bases between. Looked up from germline, CDR1 is SGHTA and CDR2 is FQGNSA.

The rearrangement uses TRBV27 and TRBJ2-5, with 8 bases fitting TRBD2. With V trimmed by 5 bases and J by 5 bases, 7 bases remained unmatched. This CDR3 contains 14 residues. From germline, CDR1 is MNHEY and CDR2 SMNVEV (reference sequence). Here the CDR3 DNA reads TGTGCCAGCAGTCTTCTAGCGGGCGTTGAGACCCAGTACTTC. Amino acids: CASSLLAGVETQYF.

The J gene is TRBJ2-3, the V gene TRBV19, with 10 bases identical to TRBD2. This CDR3 region has 15 residues. Germline CDR1 is LNHDA and CDR2 is SQIVND (reference sequence). After removal of 5 bases from V and 3 bases from J, the junction contained 5 bases not matched to a gene. Here the CDR3 reads CASSSPGLATDTQYF. In DNA, the CDR3 is TGTGCCAGTAGTTCTCCGGGACTAGCGACAGATACGCAGTATTTT.

This clone was detected only a few times. The CDR3: CASSLSARGSEAFF. In DNA, the CDR3 is TGTGCCAGCTCACTCTCGGCCCGGGGGTCTGAAGCTTTCTTT. V and J are TRBV18 and TRBJ1-1, with D possibly TRBD1 on 5 matching bases. The CDR3 contains 14 residues. Germline V CDR1 and CDR2: KGHSH, LQKENI. V was trimmed by 4 bases and J by 6 bases, leaving 15 bases between them.

The V call is TRBV3-1 (or the pseudogene TRBV3-2), the J call TRBJ2-7; 10 bases match TRBD2. Looked up from germline, CDR1 is LGHDT and CDR2 is YNNKEL (reference sequence). CDR3 length: 17 amino acids. With V trimmed by 2 bases and J by 2 bases, 9 bases remained unmatched. CDR3 sequence: CASSQSRLAGRTYEQYF. CDR3 nucleotide sequence: TGTGCCAGCAGCCAATCCAGACTAGCGGGCCGTACCTACGAGCAGTACTTC.

This chain connects TRBV24-1 to TRBJ2-6, with TRBD1 matching 12 bases. This CDR3 comprises 18 residues. The V gene end was trimmed by 5 bases and the J gene end by 4 bases; junction bases not matched to a gene: 8. Germline loops: CDR1 KGHDR, CDR2 SFDVKD. Written as DNA, the CDR3 is TGTGCCACCAGTGGTCCGGGACAGGGGGCTGGAGGGGCCAACGTCCTGACTTTC. It is translated as CATSGPGQGAGGANVLTF.

This chain joins TRBV29-1 and TRBJ2-7, with D possibly TRBD2 on 5 matching bases. CDR3 length: 14 amino acids. Per germline, CDR1 SQVTM and CDR2 ANQGSEA. V dropped 4 bases and J dropped 3 bases, with 16 bases sitting between them. CDR3 in DNA: TGCAGCGTTGCGAGGACTGCAAATCGCTACGAGCAGTACTTC. Translating gives CSVARTANRYEQYF.